Each of the 3 T cell receptor beta chains below was sequenced from the same sample in a study of blood T cell repertoires in COVID-19. The table came from immunoSEQ multiplex PCR; TCRdb's copy has only in-frame clones and leaves some out. Altogether around 25,000 clones are present, 75% to 90% being singletons, with the ten largest covering about 25%. Sequencing used peripheral blood. The receptors here all came from a human donor with active COVID-19. The donor label of this sample is uncertain.

The CDR3 DNA is TGTGCCAGCAGCCCAGCTAGCGGGGGAACCGGGGAGCTGTTTTTT. Protein: CASSPASGGTGELFF. The V call is TRBV11-2, the J call TRBJ2-2; 10 bases map to TRBD2. Germline CDR1 is SGHAT and CDR2 is FQNNGV. The V gene end was trimmed by 5 bases and the J gene end by 5 bases; junction bases not matched to a gene: 5. The CDR3 runs to 15 residues.

The chain joins TRBV5-1 to TRBJ2-5, with 8 bases fitting TRBD2. The germline V gene has CDR1 SGHRS and CDR2 YFSETQ. The CDR3 runs to 16 residues. With V trimmed by 2 bases and J by 5 bases, 11 bases remained unmatched. The CDR3 sequence is CASSFGNGGASETQYF. CDR3 nucleotides: TGCGCCAGCAGCTTTGGAAACGGGGGGGCATCGGAGACCCAGTACTTC.

V usage is TRBV19 and J usage is TRBJ2-7, with 10 bases identical to TRBD1. This CDR3 region has 15 residues. Germline V gene sequence: CDR1 LNHDA, CDR2 SQIVND (reference sequence). The ends lost 2 bases at V and 7 bases at J; junction bases unmatched: 8. The CDR3 DNA sequence: TGTGCCAGTAGTATATTGGGGACAGGGGAGAAAGAGCAGTACTTC. Translated, it gives CASSILGTGEKEQYF.